Below, 5 T cell receptor beta chains from the same sample are listed, as sequenced in a study of control samples from healthy donors and cancer patients. TCRdb keeps only in-frame clones here, not all; method: immunoSEQ multiplex PCR. The sample has about 20,000 clones, around 80% seen once; the top ten hold approximately 30%. The sample consisted of PBMCs. These receptors all stem from a woman in her 70s with lung cancer.

V is TRBV10-3 and J is TRBJ1-5; 7 nucleotides agree with TRBD1. The CDR3 extends over 13 amino acids. CDR1 and CDR2 from the germline V gene are ENHRY and SYGVKD. V gave up 8 bases and J gave up 0 bases; unmatched junction bases: 1. The DNA of the CDR3 is TGTGCCATCGGACAGGATAGCAATCAGCCCCAGCATTTT. Encoded protein: CAIGQDSNQPQHF.

Only a few counts were recorded for this clone. The rearrangement links TRBV9 to TRBJ2-7; either TRBD1 or TRBD2 may fit D (5 bases each). The CDR3 totals 13 residues. With 4 bases removed from V and 2 bases from J, the gap between germline ends came to 10 bases. Germline lookup yields CDR1 SGDLS and CDR2 YYNGEE. CDR3 sequence reads: CASSPGRTYEQYF. The CDR3 DNA reads as TGTGCCAGCAGCCCGGGACGCACCTACGAGCAGTACTTC.

This chain joins TRBV5-1 and TRBJ1-2, with a weak D call TRBD1 (6 bases). The CDR3 is 14 amino acids. In germline, CDR1 is SGHRS, CDR2 YFSETQ. Trimming shortened V by 6 bases and J by 7 bases, and 19 bases separated the two germline ends. The CDR3, as DNA: TGCGCCAGCACCCCTAGGGGGGAACCCAGTGGCTACACCTTC. As protein: CASTPRGEPSGYTF.

This clone showed up just once. The V call is TRBV5-1, the J call TRBJ2-3; TRBD1 might be the D (6 bases). CDR1 and CDR2 (germline): SGHRS, YFSETQ. The length of the CDR3 is 14 residues. Trimming took 0 bases from V and 5 from J, leaving 10 bases between them. The CDR3 nucleotides are TGCGCCAGCAGCTTGGGCACAGGGAAAGATACGCAGTATTTT. Its protein is CASSLGTGKDTQYF.

The gene calls are TRBV18 and TRBJ2-2, with D unclear. The CDR3 is made up of 15 amino acids. The V end was cut by 1 base, the J end by 2 bases, with 8 bases between. Germline CDR1 reads KGHSH; CDR2 reads LQKENI. This CDR3 reads CASSPQSQNTGELFF. The CDR3, as DNA: TGTGCCAGCTCACCACAATCACAAAACACCGGGGAGCTGTTTTTT. The complete variable domain, with remaining parts taken from reference TRBV18 and TRBJ2-2, reads NAGVMQNPRHLVRRRGQEARLRCSPMKGHSHVYWYRQLPEEGLKFMVYLQKENIIDESGMPKERFSAEFPKEGPSILRIQQVVRGDSAAYFCASSPQSQNTGELFFGEGSRLTVL.